The 9 T cell receptor beta chains given below trace back to one sample, sequenced in a study of blood T cell repertoires in COVID-19. Some clones are missing from TCRdb's copy, which holds only in-frame ones; the method was immunoSEQ multiplex PCR. The top ten hold around 2% of the sample, which has around 300,000 clones, more than 75% seen once. Sequencing input: PBMCs or T cells enriched from blood (not recorded which). Every receptor here comes from a woman aged 60-75 years in a cohort exposed to, infected with or recovered from COVID-19 (not recorded which).

This chain uses TRBV7-2 with TRBJ2-5; 11 bases line up with TRBD2. Germline values: CDR1 SGHTA, CDR2 FQGNSA. Trimming cost V 6 bases and J 10 bases; bases outside gene matches: 10. The CDR3 loop spans 14 amino acids. CDR3 amino acids: CASRSLAGEGSQYF. The CDR3 DNA is TGTGCCAGCAGATCACTAGCGGGAGAGGGCAGCCAGTACTTC.

This clone was detected once. The CDR3, as DNA: TGTGCCACCGGTTTAGCAATAAGGGGGGAGCTGTTTTTT. Encoded protein: CATGLAIRGELFF. V usage is TRBV15 and J usage is TRBJ2-2, with unresolved D. CDR1 is LNHNV, CDR2 YYDKDF, per germline (reference sequence). The CDR3 consists of 13 residues. Trimming shortened V by 8 bases and J by 8 bases, and 15 bases separated the two germline ends.

V usage is TRBV14 and J usage is TRBJ2-7, with 10 positions matching TRBD1. Germline CDR1 reads SGHDN; CDR2 reads FVKESK. The CDR3 extends over 14 amino acids. The V segment lost 1 base and the J segment 6 bases; nucleotides outside the gene matches: 3. CDR3 DNA sequence: TGTGCCAGCAGCCAAGTGAGGACAGGGGGCGAGCAGTACTTC. This codes for CASSQVRTGGEQYF.

The table lists this clone with a count of one. This chain uses TRBV3-1 (or the pseudogene TRBV3-2) with TRBJ1-3; D might be TRBD1 (5 bases). V was pared by 2 bases and J by 2 bases, with 10 bases between. In germline, CDR1 is LGHDT, CDR2 YNNKEL (reference sequence). The CDR3 extends over 15 amino acids. The chain's CDR3 is CASSQSGKAGNTIYF. The CDR3 bases are TGTGCCAGCAGCCAATCAGGGAAGGCTGGAAACACCATATATTTT.

V gene TRBV28 combines with J gene TRBJ2-5; D not certain. V shed 2 bases and J shed 4 bases, with 2 bases lying between them. This CDR3 has 11 amino acids. Per the germline V gene, CDR1 is MDHEN and CDR2 is SYDVKM. Written as DNA, the CDR3 is TGTGCCAGCAGTTTACTAGAGACCCAGTACTTC. Translation: CASSLLETQYF.

V gene TRBV4-1 combines with J gene TRBJ1-6, with 9 nucleotides matching TRBD1. CDR3 length: 16 amino acids. CDR1 and CDR2 (germline): MGHRA, YSYEKL. The V segment lost 0 bases and the J segment 9 bases; nucleotides outside the gene matches: 6. CDR3 sequence reads: CASSQDRGQGVSPLHF. The CDR3, as DNA: TGCGCCAGCAGCCAAGATCGGGGACAGGGCGTTTCACCCCTCCACTTT.

This sequence joins TRBV24-1 and TRBJ1-2; 10 nucleotides align to TRBD1. The CDR3 runs to 12 residues. Trimming at V came to 5 bases and at J to 8 bases, leaving 1 base not matched to a gene. Germline V gene data show CDR1 as KGHDR and CDR2 as SFDVKD. The CDR3 DNA reads as TGTGCCACCAGTGGACAGGGGGCAGGCTACACCTTC. The encoded protein is CATSGQGAGYTF.

V gene TRBV9 combines with J gene TRBJ1-6; tentatively, D is TRBD1 (6 bases). The germline V and J ends were trimmed by 3 bases and 14 bases, with 27 bases remaining between them. CDR1 is SGDLS and CDR2 is YYNGEE in the germline V gene. This CDR3 is 17 amino acids long. The CDR3 here is CASSAISTGHGFGSLHF. CDR3 nucleotide sequence: TGTGCCAGCAGCGCCATCAGTACAGGGCATGGATTCGGATCCCTCCACTTT.

The chain's CDR3 is CASSDYRDFYNEQFF. DNA of the CDR3: TGTGCCAGCAGTGACTACCGGGACTTCTACAATGAGCAGTTCTTC. The genes are TRBV6-4 and TRBJ2-1, with D perhaps matching TRBD2 (6 bases). The CDR3 extends over 15 amino acids. With 1 base removed from V and 3 bases from J, the gap between germline ends came to 10 bases. Germline values: CDR1 MRHNA, CDR2 SNTAGT.